The T cell receptor (beta chain) under discussion was sequenced for a study of T cell changes during pregnancy in multiple sclerosis. Assay: immunoSEQ multiplex PCR; the TCRdb copy retains only in-frame clones and omits some. The sample lists about 46,000 clones; about 91% were seen once. V was shortened by 2 bases and J by 9 bases, with 11 bases between the two germline ends. Germline V gene sequence: CDR1 GTSNPN, CDR2 SVGIG (reference sequence). The CDR3 has 12 amino acids. This TCR derives from a female donor with multiple sclerosis, enrolled in a pregnancy study. The chain couples TRBV30 to TRBJ2-1; tentative D call: TRBD2 (6 bases). The material sequenced was CD8+ T cells from peripheral blood mononuclear cells, taken after pregnancy. CDR3 DNA: TGTGCCTGGAGTCCCCCGGGGGTTGAGCAGTTCTTC. Encoded protein: CAWSPPGVEQFF.